The TCR beta chain under discussion was sequenced for a study of regulatory T cells in long-lasting Graves disease. Study at large: By definition, persistent Graves' disease involved antithyroid drugs for over 5 years alongside positive TSH receptor antibodies.

Described time point: persistent/refractory GD, antithyroid drugs over 5 years with positive TRAb. After RNA was extracted from PBMCs, the TCR library was made from it. CDR3 length: 17 amino acids. V lost 5 bases and J lost 2; bases outside the gene matches: 11. Per germline, CDR1 SNHLY and CDR2 FYNNEI. Libraries of TCR beta came from iRepertoire HTBI primers plus Arm-PCR of CDR3 regions. TCRdb reprocessed the multiplex PCR reads via MiXCR and lists one record per CDR3 protein. Altogether 400,000 to 500,000 distinct CDR3 sequences are present, roughly a fifth being singletons, with the ten largest covering roughly an eighth.

Source: peripheral blood mononuclear cells (PBMCs), taken when the disease was refractory, from a patient treated with antithyroid drugs. J is TRBJ2-1 and V is TRBV2; 8 nucleotides line up with TRBD2. The receptor comes from a female donor with Graves disease. This CDR3 is CASSNREGLAPYNEQFF. The CDR3 nucleotides read TGTGCCAGCAGTAACCGCGAAGGACTAGCCCCCTACAATGAGCAGTTCTTC.